These 21 T cell receptor beta chains originate from one sample sequenced in a study of T cell repertoires in cytomegalovirus infection. TCRdb processed the reads anew with MiXCR; each CDR3 protein has one entry. This table holds about 140,000 distinct CDR3 sequences, roughly 6.5% found once. Sequenced sample: PBMCs. These TCRs come from a human donor in good health (CMV status not recorded). Some clones in this sample may be carry-over from other donors' samples.

This clonotype has at least ten counts. The chain employs TRBV7-2 and TRBJ2-3; D ambiguous. Trimming stripped 0 bases from V and 5 bases from J, with 6 bases between. CDR1 and CDR2 (germline): SGHTA, FQGNSA. This CDR3 is 13 amino acids long. This CDR3 reads CASSLADQDTQYF. CDR3 sequence (DNA): TGTGCCAGCAGCTTAGCAGATCAAGATACGCAGTATTTT.

This clonotype was counted at least ten times. The V call is TRBV3-1, the J call TRBJ2-2; TRBD2 is a possible D gene (5 bases). CDR3 size: 15 residues. In germline, CDR1 is LGHDT, CDR2 YNNKEL (reference sequence). V gave up 4 bases and J gave up 0 bases, with 9 bases separating them. In nucleotides, the CDR3 is TGTGCCAGCAGCCGAGGGTATCCGAACACCGGGGAGCTGTTTTTT. Its translation: CASSRGYPNTGELFF. Filled out from reference TRBV3-1 and TRBJ2-2, the complete variable domain reads DTAVSQTPKYLVTQMGNDKSIKCEQNLGHDTMYWYKQDSKKFLKIMFSYNNKELIINETVPNRFSPKSPDKAHLNLHINSLELGDSAVYFCASSRGYPNTGELFFGEGSRLTVL.

There are a few counts of this clonotype. The V and J genes are TRBV12-3 or TRBV12-4 and TRBJ2-3, with D possibly matching TRBD1 (6 bases). V lost 7 bases and J 2 bases, leaving 13 bases between the germline ends. The CDR3 has 14 residues. The CDR3, as DNA: TGTGCCAGCACCATGACAGGTTCCACAGATACGCAGTATTTT. Amino acids: CASTMTGSTDTQYF.

In its sample, this clonotype was seen many times. V is TRBV7-2 and J is TRBJ1-5; no firm D call. The length of the CDR3 is 13 residues. Germline CDR1 reads SGHTA; CDR2 reads FQGNSA. Trimming cost V 3 bases and J 5 bases, with 8 bases left between them. CDR3 DNA: TGTGCCAGCAGCTTGAAGGCGGATCAGCCCCAGCATTTT. Its protein is CASSLKADQPQHF. Complete variable domain (other parts from reference TRBV7-2 and TRBJ1-5): GAGVSQSPSNKVTEKGKDVELRCDPISGHTALYWYRQSLGQGLEFLIYFQGNSAPDKSGLPSDRFSAERTGGSVSTLTIQRTQQEDSAVYLCASSLKADQPQHFGDGTRLSIL.

In this sample, this clonotype turned up a few times. V is TRBV6-2 or TRBV6-3 and J is TRBJ2-7, with D perhaps TRBD2 (5 bases). Looked up from germline, CDR1 is MNHEY and CDR2 is SVGEGT. V was shortened by 5 bases and J by 4 bases, with 15 bases between the two germline ends. There are 14 residues in the CDR3. CDR3 region: CASSGPGILYEQYF. The CDR3 coding sequence is TGTGCCAGCAGTGGCCCGGGGATTTTGTACGAGCAGTACTTC.

This clonotype was detected many times. V is TRBV19 and J is TRBJ1-1; the D gene is possibly TRBD1 (5 bases). Trimming took off 5 bases at V and 10 bases at J, with 14 bases between the two ends. Per germline, CDR1 LNHDA and CDR2 SQIVND (reference sequence). The CDR3 is made up of 12 amino acids. The CDR3 DNA reads as TGTGCCAGTAGTTCGCTGACAGAAACAGCTTTCTTT. Translation: CASSSLTETAFF.

Ten or more counts support this clonotype. V is TRBV12-3 or TRBV12-4 and J is TRBJ1-2; TRBD1 agrees at 10 bases. There are 13 residues in the CDR3. J was trimmed by 6 bases and V by 5 bases; bases with no gene match: 3. The CDR3 is CASSPTGGDGYTF. In nucleotides, the CDR3 is TGTGCCAGCAGTCCGACAGGGGGCGATGGCTACACCTTC.

This clonotype was observed many times. This chain links TRBV12-3 or TRBV12-4 with TRBJ2-1; 8 bases are a match to TRBD2. The J segment lost 7 bases and the V segment lost 3 bases, leaving 5 bases of the junction unmatched. This CDR3 has 14 residues. CDR3 residues: CASSLVSGENEQFF. The CDR3 nucleotides read TGTGCCAGCAGTTTGGTTAGCGGGGAGAATGAGCAGTTCTTC.

This clonotype was seen a few times. This chain joins TRBV7-2 and TRBJ2-6; 9 bases align to TRBD2. The CDR3 runs 19 residues. Trimming took 1 base from V and 1 from J; bases not matched to a gene: 8. CDR1 is SGHTA and CDR2 is FQGNSA in the germline V gene. CDR3 region: CASSLVSSGGHSGANVLTF. For the CDR3, the DNA is TGTGCCAGCAGCTTAGTTAGTAGCGGGGGTCATTCTGGGGCCAACGTCCTGACTTTC.

This clonotype was seen repeatedly, ten times or more. The chain carries TRBV7-2 and TRBJ2-1, with 9 bases fitting TRBD1. The CDR3 is 15 amino acids. V lost 4 bases and J lost 9; bases outside the gene matches: 10. Per germline, CDR1 SGHTA and CDR2 FQGNSA. As DNA, the CDR3 is TGTGCCAGCAGCTCCCTCCGACAGGGGGTTGGTGAGCAGTTCTTC. This translates into CASSSLRQGVGEQFF.

This clonotype appeared many times. The chain carries TRBV9 and TRBJ2-1, with a tentative D call TRBD1 (6 bases). The V end lost 3 bases, the J end lost 0 bases, and 10 bases lay between the germline ends. Germline V lookup: CDR1 SGDLS, CDR2 YYNGEE. The CDR3 is made up of 15 amino acids. The CDR3 nucleotides are TGTGCCAGCAGCGGAGGGGGTAGCTCCTACAATGAGCAGTTCTTC. Residues: CASSGGGSSYNEQFF.

The sample holds one count of this clonotype. The conserved final phenylalanine or tryptophan is absent from the CDR3, which likely points to a read error. The chain couples TRBV7-8 to TRBJ1-5; 7 nucleotides line up with TRBD1. The CDR3 covers 19 residues. Losses at the gene ends were 1 base for V and 4 bases for J; bases not matched to a gene: 16. CDR1 SGHVS and CDR2 FQNEAQ come from the germline V gene. CDR3 sequence (DNA): TGTGCCAGCAGCTTAGTCACCGGTTCCCCGGACAGGCAAAATCAGCCCCAGCATGGT. This codes for CASSLVTGSPDRQNQPQHG.

This clonotype was recorded at least ten times. V gene TRBV6-1 combines with J gene TRBJ1-5; D call uncertain. Germline V CDR1 and CDR2: MNHNS, SASEGT. Trimming took off 10 bases at V and 0 bases at J, with 10 bases between the two ends. The CDR3 extends over 13 amino acids. The CDR3 coding sequence is TGTGCCACCTGGGGAGATAGCAATCAGCCCCAGCATTTT. Translating it yields CATWGDSNQPQHF.

This clonotype occurred many times. The V call is TRBV7-3, the J call TRBJ2-1, with a weak D call TRBD2 (6 bases). The CDR3 has 12 residues. CDR1 and CDR2 (germline): SGHTA, FQGTGA. The V end lost 5 bases, the J end lost 9 bases, and 11 bases lay between the germline ends. The CDR3 DNA sequence: TGTGCCAGCAGCCCCGGGGGACCTGAGCAGTTCTTC. It encodes CASSPGGPEQFF.

A few counts support this clonotype. The chain is built from TRBV29-1 and TRBJ2-3, with a possible D match to TRBD2 (7 bases). The V and J ends lost 6 bases and 3 bases respectively, with 13 bases between them. The V gene's germline CDR1 is SQVTM and CDR2 ANQGSEA. The CDR3 consists of 13 residues. The CDR3 region is CSVDRAGTDTQYF. For the CDR3, the DNA is TGCAGCGTGGACAGAGCGGGGACAGATACGCAGTATTTT.

At least ten counts were recorded for this clonotype. The gene calls are TRBV28 and TRBJ2-6; possible D gene TRBD1, 6 bases. This CDR3 comprises 16 residues. Germline V gene data show CDR1 as MDHEN and CDR2 as SYDVKM. The germline V and J ends were trimmed by 5 bases and 3 bases, with 14 bases remaining between them. The CDR3 nucleotides read TGTGCCAGCAGTCTGAACAGGGCTAGTGGGGCCAACGTCCTGACTTTC. This codes for CASSLNRASGANVLTF. The full variable domain, rest sourced from reference TRBV28 and TRBJ2-6, is DVKVTQSSRYLVKRTGEKVFLECVQDMDHENMFWYRQDPGLGLRLIYFSYDVKMKEKGDIPEGYSVSREKKERFSLILESASTNQTSMYLCASSLNRASGANVLTFGAGSRLTVL.

This clonotype was detected a few times. The CDR3 nucleotides are TGTGCCAGCAGCCCCTTCTTAGGTCAGGAGAACACTGAAGCTTTCTTT. It translates to CASSPFLGQENTEAFF. J is TRBJ1-1 and V is TRBV3-1; D not resolved. In germline, CDR1 is LGHDT, CDR2 YNNKEL (reference sequence). The V end was cut by 4 bases, the J end by 1 base, with 16 bases between. This CDR3 spans 16 amino acids.

This clonotype came up many times. The chain joins TRBV7-9 to TRBJ2-1; 11 bases agree with TRBD2. Germline CDR1 and CDR2: SEHNR and FQNEAQ (reference sequence). V lost 5 bases to trimming and J lost 8 bases; unmatched junction nucleotides: 14. CDR3 length: 17 residues. Here the CDR3 reads CASSPGSSGGGLDEQFF. CDR3 coding DNA: TGTGCCAGCAGCCCGGGAAGTAGCGGGGGGGGCCTTGATGAGCAGTTCTTC.

This clonotype was seen repeatedly, ten times or more. The chain uses TRBV12-3 or TRBV12-4 and TRBJ1-3; 10 bases line up with TRBD1. The CDR3 sequence is 17 residues long. Unmatched junction bases numbered 5, after V lost 3 bases and J lost 0 bases. The CDR3 sequence is CASSFPTGGDSGNTIYF. CDR3 in DNA: TGTGCCAGCAGTTTCCCGACAGGGGGCGACTCTGGAAACACCATATATTTT.

This clonotype was recorded at least ten times. This chain uses TRBV7-2 with TRBJ2-1, with TRBD2 identical over 13 bases. CDR1 is SGHTA, CDR2 FQGNSA, per germline. The CDR3 spans 21 residues. V shed 3 bases and J 0 bases; nucleotides not matched to a gene: 14. CDR3 sequence (DNA): TGTGCCAGCAGCTTTACCCCGGGACTAGCGGGGCCGGGAAGCTCCTACAATGAGCAGTTCTTC. This gives the protein CASSFTPGLAGPGSSYNEQFF.

This clonotype was counted ten times or more. The rearrangement joins TRBV6-1 to TRBJ1-5; tentative D call: TRBD1 (5 bases). The germline CDR1 and CDR2 sequences are MNHNS and SASEGT. This CDR3 region has 15 residues. V gave up 7 bases and J gave up 0 bases, with 13 bases separating them. The CDR3 bases are TGTGCCAGCATCGACCGGGGGTATAGCAATCAGCCCCAGCATTTT. Residues: CASIDRGYSNQPQHF.